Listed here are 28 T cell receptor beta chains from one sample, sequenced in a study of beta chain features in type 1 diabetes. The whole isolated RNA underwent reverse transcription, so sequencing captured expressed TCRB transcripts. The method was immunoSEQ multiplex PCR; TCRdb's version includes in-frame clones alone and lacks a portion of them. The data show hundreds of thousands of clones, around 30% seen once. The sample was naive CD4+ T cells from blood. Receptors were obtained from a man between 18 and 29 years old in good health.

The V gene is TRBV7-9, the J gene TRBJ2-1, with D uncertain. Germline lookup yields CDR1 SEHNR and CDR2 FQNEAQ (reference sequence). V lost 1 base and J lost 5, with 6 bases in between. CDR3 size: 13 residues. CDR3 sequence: CASSLGAHNEQFF. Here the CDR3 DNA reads TGTGCCAGCAGCTTAGGGGCACACAATGAGCAGTTCTTC.

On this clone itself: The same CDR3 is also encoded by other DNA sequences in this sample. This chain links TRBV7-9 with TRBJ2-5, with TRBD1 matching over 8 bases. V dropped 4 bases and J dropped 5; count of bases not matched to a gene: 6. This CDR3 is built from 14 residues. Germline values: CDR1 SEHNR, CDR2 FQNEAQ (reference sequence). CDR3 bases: TGTGCCAGCAGCTCTGGGACAGGCGTTGAGACCCAGTACTTC. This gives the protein CASSSGTGVETQYF. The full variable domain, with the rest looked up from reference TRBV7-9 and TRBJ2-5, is DTGVSQNPRHKITKRGQNVTFRCDPISEHNRLYWYRQTLGQGPEFLTYFQNEAQLEKSRLLSDRFSAERPKGSFSTLEIQRTEQGDSAMYLCASSSGTGVETQYFGPGTRLLVL.

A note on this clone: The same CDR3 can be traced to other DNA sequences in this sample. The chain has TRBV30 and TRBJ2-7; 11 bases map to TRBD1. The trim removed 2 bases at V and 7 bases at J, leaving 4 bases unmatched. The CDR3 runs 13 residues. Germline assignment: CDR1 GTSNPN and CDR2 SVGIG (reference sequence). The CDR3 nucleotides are TGTGCCTGGAGTCTGGACAGGGGGCGGGAGCAGTACTTC. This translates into CAWSLDRGREQYF.

DNA of the CDR3: TGTGCCAGCAATGGACAGCATCAAGAGACCCAGTACTTC. Its translation: CASNGQHQETQYF. The rearrangement links TRBV2 to TRBJ2-5, with D tentatively TRBD1 (6 bases). Deletions cut 7 bases from V and 2 bases from J, with 11 bases between. The germline V gene encodes CDR1 SNHLY and CDR2 FYNNEI. This CDR3 region has 13 residues.

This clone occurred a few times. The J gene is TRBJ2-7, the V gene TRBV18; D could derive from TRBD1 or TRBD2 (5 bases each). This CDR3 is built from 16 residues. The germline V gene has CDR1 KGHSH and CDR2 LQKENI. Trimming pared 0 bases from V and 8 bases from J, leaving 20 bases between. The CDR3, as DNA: TGTGCCAGCTCACCACCGCTCGGGACGGGGACCATAAAGCAGTACTTC. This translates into CASSPPLGTGTIKQYF.

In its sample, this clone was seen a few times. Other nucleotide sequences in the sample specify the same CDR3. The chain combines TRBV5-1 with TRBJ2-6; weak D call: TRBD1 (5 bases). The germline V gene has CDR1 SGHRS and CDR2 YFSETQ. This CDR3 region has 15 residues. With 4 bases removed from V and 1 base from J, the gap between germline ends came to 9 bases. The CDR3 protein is CASSGQGSGANVLTF. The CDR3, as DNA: TGCGCCAGCAGCGGTCAGGGATCTGGGGCCAACGTCCTGACTTTC.

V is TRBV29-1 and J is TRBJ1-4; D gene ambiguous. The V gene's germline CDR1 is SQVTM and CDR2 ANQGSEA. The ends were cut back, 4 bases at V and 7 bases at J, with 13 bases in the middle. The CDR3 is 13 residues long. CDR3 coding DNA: TGCAGCGTTGGCGGCAGTCACAGTGAAAAACTGTTTTTT. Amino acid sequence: CSVGGSHSEKLFF. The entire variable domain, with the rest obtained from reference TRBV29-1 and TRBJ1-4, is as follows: SAVISQKPSRDICQRGTSLTIQCQVDSQVTMMFWYRQQPGQSLTLIATANQGSEATYESGFVIDKFPISRPNLTFSTLTVSNMSPEDSSIYLCSVGGSHSEKLFFGSGTQLSVL.

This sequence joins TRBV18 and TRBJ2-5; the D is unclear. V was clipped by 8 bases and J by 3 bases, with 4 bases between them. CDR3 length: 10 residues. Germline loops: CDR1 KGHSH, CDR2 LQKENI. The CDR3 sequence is CASREETQYF. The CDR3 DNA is TGTGCCAGCCGCGAAGAGACCCAGTACTTC.

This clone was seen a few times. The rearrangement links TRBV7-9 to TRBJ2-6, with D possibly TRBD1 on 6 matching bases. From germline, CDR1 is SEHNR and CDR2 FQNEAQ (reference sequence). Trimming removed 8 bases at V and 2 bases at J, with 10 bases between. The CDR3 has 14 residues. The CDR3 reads CASSAGAGANVLTF. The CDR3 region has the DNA TGTGCCAGCTCAGCAGGGGCTGGGGCCAACGTCCTGACTTTC.

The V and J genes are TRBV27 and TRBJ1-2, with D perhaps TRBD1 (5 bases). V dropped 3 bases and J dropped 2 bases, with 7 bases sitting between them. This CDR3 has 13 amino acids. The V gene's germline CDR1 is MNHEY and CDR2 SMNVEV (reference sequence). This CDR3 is CASSFPGNYGYTF. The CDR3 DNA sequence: TGTGCCAGCAGTTTCCCAGGGAACTATGGCTACACCTTC.

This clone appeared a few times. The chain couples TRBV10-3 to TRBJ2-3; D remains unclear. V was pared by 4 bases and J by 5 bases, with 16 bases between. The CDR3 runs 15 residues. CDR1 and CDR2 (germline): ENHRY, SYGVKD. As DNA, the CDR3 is TGTGCCATCAGTGTGGGTGATGTCCCCGGAGATACGCAGTATTTT. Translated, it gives CAISVGDVPGDTQYF.

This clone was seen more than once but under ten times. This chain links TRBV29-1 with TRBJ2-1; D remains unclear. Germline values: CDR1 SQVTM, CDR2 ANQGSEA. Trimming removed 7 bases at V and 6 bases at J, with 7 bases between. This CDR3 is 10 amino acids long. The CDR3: CSASRNEQFF. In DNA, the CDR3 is TGCAGCGCCTCCCGCAATGAGCAGTTCTTC.

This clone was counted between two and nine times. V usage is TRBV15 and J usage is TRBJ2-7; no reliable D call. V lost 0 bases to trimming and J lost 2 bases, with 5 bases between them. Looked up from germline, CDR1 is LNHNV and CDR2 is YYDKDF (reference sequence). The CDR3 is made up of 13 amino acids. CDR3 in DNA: TGTGCCACCAGCAGAGACAACCCCTACGAGCAGTACTTC. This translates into CATSRDNPYEQYF.

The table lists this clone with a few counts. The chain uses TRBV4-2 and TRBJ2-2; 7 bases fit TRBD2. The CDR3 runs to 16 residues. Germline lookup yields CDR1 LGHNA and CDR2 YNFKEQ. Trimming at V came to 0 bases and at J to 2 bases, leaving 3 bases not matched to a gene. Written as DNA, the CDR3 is TGTGCCAGCAGCCAAGATACAGCGGGAAACACCGGGGAGCTGTTTTTT. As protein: CASSQDTAGNTGELFF.

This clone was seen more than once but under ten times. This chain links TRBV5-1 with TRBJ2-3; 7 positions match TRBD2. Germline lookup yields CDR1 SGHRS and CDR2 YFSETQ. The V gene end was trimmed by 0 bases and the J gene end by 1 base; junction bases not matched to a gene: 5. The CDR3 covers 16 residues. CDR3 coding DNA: TGCGCCAGCAGCTTGGCAGGCGGGAGTCGCACAGATACGCAGTATTTT. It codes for CASSLAGGSRTDTQYF.

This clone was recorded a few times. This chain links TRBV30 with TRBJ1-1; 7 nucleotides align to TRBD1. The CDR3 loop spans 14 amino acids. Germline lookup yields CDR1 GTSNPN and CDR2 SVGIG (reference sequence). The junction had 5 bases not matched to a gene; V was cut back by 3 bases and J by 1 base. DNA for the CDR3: TGTGCCTGGAGAAGGACAGGAACGAACACTGAAGCTTTCTTT. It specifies CAWRRTGTNTEAFF. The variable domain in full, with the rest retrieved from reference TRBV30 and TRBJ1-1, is SQTIHQWPATLVQPVGSPLSLECTVEGTSNPNLYWYRQAAGRGLQLLFYSVGIGQISSEVPQNLSASRPQDRQFILSSKKLLLSDSGFYLCAWRRTGTNTEAFFGQGTRLTVV.

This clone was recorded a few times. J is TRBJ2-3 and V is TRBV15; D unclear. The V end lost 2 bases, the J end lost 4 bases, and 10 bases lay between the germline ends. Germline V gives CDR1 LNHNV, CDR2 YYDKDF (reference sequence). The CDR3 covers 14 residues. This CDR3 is CATSRPDGSDTQYF. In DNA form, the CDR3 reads TGTGCCACCAGCAGACCGGATGGGTCAGATACGCAGTATTTT.

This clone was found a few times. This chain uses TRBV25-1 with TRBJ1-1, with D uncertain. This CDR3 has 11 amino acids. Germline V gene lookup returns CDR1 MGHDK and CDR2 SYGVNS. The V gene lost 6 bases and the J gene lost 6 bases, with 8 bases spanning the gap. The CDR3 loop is CASRRDSEAFF. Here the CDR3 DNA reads TGTGCCAGCAGGCGAGACTCTGAAGCTTTCTTT.

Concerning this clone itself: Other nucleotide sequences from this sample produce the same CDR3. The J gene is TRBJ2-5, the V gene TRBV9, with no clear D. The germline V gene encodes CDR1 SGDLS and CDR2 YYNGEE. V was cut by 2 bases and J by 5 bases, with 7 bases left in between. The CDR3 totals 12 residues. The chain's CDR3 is CASSVDRETQYF. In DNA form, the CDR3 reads TGTGCCAGCAGCGTTGATCGGGAGACCCAGTACTTC.

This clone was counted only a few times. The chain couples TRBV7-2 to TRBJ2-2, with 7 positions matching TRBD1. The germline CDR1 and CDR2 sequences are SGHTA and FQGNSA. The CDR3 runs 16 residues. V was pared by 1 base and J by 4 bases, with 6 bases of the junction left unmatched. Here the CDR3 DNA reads TGTGCCAGCAGCTTAGTCTGGGACAGAAGCACCGGGGAGCTGTTTTTT. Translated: CASSLVWDRSTGELFF.

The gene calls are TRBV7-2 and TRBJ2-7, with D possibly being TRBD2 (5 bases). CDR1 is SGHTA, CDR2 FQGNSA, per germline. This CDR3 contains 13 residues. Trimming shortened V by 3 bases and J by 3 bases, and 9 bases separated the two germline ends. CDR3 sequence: CASSFPGNYEQYF. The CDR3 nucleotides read TGTGCCAGCAGCTTTCCGGGAAACTACGAGCAGTACTTC.

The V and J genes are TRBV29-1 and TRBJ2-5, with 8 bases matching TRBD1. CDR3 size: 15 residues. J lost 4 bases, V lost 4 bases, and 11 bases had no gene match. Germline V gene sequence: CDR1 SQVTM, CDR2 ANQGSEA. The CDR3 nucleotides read TGCAGCGTTGTGCACCTAGGACAGGGAGGAGAGACCCAGTACTTC. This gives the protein CSVVHLGQGGETQYF.

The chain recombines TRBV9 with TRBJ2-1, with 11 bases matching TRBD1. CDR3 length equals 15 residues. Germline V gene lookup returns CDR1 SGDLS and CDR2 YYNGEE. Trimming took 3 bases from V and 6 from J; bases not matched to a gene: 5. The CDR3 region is CASSAGQGAFNEQFF. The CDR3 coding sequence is TGTGCCAGCAGCGCAGGACAGGGGGCTTTCAATGAGCAGTTCTTC.

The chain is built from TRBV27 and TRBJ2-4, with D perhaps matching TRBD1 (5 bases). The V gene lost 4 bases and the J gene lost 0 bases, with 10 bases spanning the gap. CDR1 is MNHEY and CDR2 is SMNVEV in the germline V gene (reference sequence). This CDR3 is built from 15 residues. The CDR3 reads CASSSPGIAKNIQYF. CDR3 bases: TGTGCCAGCAGTTCCCCAGGGATAGCCAAAAACATTCAGTACTTC.

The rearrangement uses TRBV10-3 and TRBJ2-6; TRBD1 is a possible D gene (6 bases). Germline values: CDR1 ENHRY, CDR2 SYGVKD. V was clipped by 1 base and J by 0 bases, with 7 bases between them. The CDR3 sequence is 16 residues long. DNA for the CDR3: TGTGCCATCAGTGAGTACAGGGCCTCTGGGGCCAACGTCCTGACTTTC. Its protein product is CAISEYRASGANVLTF.

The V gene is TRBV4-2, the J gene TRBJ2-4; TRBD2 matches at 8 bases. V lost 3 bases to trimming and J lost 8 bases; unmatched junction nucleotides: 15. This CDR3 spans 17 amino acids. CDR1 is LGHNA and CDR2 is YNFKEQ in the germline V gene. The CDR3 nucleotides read TGTGCCAGCAGCCAGGAGCACGGGAGGGCCACGGGGGACATTCAGTACTTC. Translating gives CASSQEHGRATGDIQYF.

The CDR3 protein is CASSDRGLSTDTQYF. The CDR3 DNA is TGTGCCAGCAGCGACAGGGGCCTCAGCACAGATACGCAGTATTTT. The chain links TRBV7-2 to TRBJ2-3, with TRBD1 matching 8 bases. V lost 5 bases to trimming and J lost 0 bases; unmatched junction nucleotides: 4. From germline, CDR1 is SGHTA and CDR2 FQGNSA. The length of the CDR3 is 15 residues.

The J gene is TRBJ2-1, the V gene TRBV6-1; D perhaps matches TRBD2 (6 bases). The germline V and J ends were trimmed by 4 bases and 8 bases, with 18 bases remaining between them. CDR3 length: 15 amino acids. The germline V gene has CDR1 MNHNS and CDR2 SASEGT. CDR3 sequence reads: CASSGRGTDEDEQFF. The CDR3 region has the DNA TGTGCCAGCAGTGGCCGCGGGACGGATGAGGATGAGCAGTTCTTC.